The 4 T cell receptor beta chains reported below all come from one sample, sequenced in a study of persistence of HIV-infected CD4 T cells (dated by TCRdb to 2019 to 2021). TCRbeta repertoires were sequenced from genomic DNA with the immunoSEQ hsTCRB assay version 4 in survey mode. TCRdb mirrors the immuneACCESS table, restricted to in-frame sequences. Some clones are absent from its copies; in checked studies, under half trace to an unresolved V gene, and the reason for the others is unknown. In this sample the table shows about 19,000 clones, 50% to 70% of which occur a single time. In total, the top ten clones hold approximately 2% of the sample. The sample's treatment or condition label is to be understood as: suppressive antiretroviral therapy. A pool of overlapping 15-mer peptides from HIV-1 Gag, at 0.95 to 1 ug per peptide per mL, was used to stimulate the cells. CD4+ T cells that responded were sorted based on upregulation of both CD40 ligand and CD69.

What these receptors recognize is not known. This sample comprised CD4+ T cells sorted from PBMCs after approximately 19-hour stimulation, obtained from a patient who received antiretroviral therapy. According to the study, the label for this sample's cell subset or site signals: CD40L+CD69+ CD4 T cells responding to HIV-1 Gag peptides. The origin of the receptors is an adult woman with HIV who was CMV-seropositive.

A single count supports this clone. The J gene is TRBJ1-3, the V gene TRBV5-6; no reliable D call. In germline, CDR1 is SGHDT, CDR2 YYEEEE. CDR3 length: 16 amino acids. V was trimmed by 0 bases and J by 0 bases, leaving 10 bases between them. This CDR3 is CASSLAGRRSGNTIYF. The DNA of the CDR3 is TGTGCCAGCAGCTTGGCCGGACGCCGCTCTGGAAACACCATATATTTT.

This clone was seen a few times. The V and J genes are TRBV9 and TRBJ2-3; 7 nucleotides agree with TRBD2. Germline V CDR1 and CDR2: SGDLS, YYNGEE. This CDR3 spans 16 amino acids. The ends lost 1 base at V and 0 bases at J; junction bases unmatched: 5. CDR3 in DNA: TGTGCCAGCAGCGTAAGGGAGGGTTCTAGCACAGATACGCAGTATTTT. This encodes CASSVREGSSTDTQYF.

V and J are TRBV27 and TRBJ1-1; D call uncertain. V dropped 1 base and J dropped 4 bases, with 16 bases sitting between them. This CDR3 contains 16 residues. Germline assignment: CDR1 MNHEY and CDR2 SMNVEV (reference sequence). The CDR3 DNA sequence: TGTGCCAGCAGTTTATTTCAGGTACCAACGAGCACTGAAGCTTTCTTT. It is translated as CASSLFQVPTSTEAFF.

CDR3 amino acids: CASSKLQPYSNQPQHF. The CDR3 nucleotides are TGTGCCAGCAGCAAATTACAGCCTTATAGCAATCAGCCCCAGCATTTT. The chain recombines TRBV5-5 with TRBJ1-5, with D hard to call. Germline lookup yields CDR1 SGHKS and CDR2 YYEKEE (reference sequence). V was pared by 4 bases and J by 0 bases, with 14 bases between. This CDR3 has 16 amino acids.